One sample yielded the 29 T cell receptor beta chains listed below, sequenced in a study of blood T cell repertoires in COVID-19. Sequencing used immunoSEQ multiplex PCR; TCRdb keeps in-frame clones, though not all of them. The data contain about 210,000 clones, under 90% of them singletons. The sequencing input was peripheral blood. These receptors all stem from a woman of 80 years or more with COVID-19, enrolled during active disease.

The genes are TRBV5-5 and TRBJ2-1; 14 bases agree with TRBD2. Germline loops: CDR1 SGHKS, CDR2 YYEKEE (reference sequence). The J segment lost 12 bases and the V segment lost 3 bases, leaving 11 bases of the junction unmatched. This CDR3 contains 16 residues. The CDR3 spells CASSSPTSGRGGGQFF. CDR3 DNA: TGTGCCAGCAGCTCCCCGACTAGCGGGAGGGGAGGGGGGCAGTTCTTC.

CDR3 in amino acids: CASSPRGHNTDTQYF. CDR3 bases: TGTGCCAGCAGTCCCCGGGGACATAACACAGATACGCAGTATTTT. The chain carries TRBV6-5 and TRBJ2-3; a possible D gene is TRBD1 (6 bases). V lost 5 bases to trimming and J lost 2 bases, with 14 bases between them. Germline loops: CDR1 MNHEY, CDR2 SVGAGI. This CDR3 has 15 amino acids.

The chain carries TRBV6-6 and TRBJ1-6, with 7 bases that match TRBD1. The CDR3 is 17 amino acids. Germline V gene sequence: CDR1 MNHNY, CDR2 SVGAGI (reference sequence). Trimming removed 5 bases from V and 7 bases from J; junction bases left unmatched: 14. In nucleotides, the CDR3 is TGTGCCAGCAGTCCAACCCAAAGGGGGACAGAGAATTCACCCCTCCACTTT. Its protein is CASSPTQRGTENSPLHF.

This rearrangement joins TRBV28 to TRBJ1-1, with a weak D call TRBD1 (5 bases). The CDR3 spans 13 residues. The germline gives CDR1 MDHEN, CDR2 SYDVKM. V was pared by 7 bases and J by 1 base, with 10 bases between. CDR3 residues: CASITGPNTEAFF. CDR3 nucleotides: TGTGCCAGCATCACAGGTCCGAACACTGAAGCTTTCTTT.

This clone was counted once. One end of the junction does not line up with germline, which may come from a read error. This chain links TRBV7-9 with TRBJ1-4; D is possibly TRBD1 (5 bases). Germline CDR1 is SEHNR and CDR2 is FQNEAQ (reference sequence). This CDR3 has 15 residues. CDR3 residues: CASSLGGPTNEKLFF. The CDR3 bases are TGTGCCAGCAGCTTAGGGGGCCCAACGAATGAAAAACTGTTTTTT.

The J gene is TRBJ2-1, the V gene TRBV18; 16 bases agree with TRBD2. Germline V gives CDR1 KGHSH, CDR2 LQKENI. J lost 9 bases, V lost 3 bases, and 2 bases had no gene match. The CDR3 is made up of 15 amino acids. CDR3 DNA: TGTGCCAGCTCACCTGGGACTAGCGGGAGGGGTGAGCAGTTCTTC. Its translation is CASSPGTSGRGEQFF.

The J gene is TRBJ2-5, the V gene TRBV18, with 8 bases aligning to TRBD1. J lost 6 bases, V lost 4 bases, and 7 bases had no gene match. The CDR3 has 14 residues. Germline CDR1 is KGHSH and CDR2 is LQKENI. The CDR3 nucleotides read TGTGCCAGCTCACTGCAGGGGGCGGAAAAGACCCAGTACTTC. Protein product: CASSLQGAEKTQYF.

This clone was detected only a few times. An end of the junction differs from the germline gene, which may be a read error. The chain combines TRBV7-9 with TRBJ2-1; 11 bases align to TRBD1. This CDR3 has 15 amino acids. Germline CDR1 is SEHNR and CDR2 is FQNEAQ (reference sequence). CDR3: CASSSGQGAYDEQFF. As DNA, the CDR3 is TGTGCCAGCAGCTCCGGACAGGGGGCCTACGATGAGCAGTTCTTC.

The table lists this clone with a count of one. CDR3 sequence: CASRGEGAYRDEQYF. DNA for the CDR3: TGTGCCAGCAGAGGGGAGGGAGCCTATCGGGACGAGCAGTACTTC. The chain has TRBV6-5 and TRBJ2-7, with 7 nucleotides matching TRBD2. Trimming removed 6 bases from V and 5 bases from J; junction bases left unmatched: 13. The V gene's germline CDR1 is MNHEY and CDR2 SVGAGI. The CDR3 length is 15 residues.

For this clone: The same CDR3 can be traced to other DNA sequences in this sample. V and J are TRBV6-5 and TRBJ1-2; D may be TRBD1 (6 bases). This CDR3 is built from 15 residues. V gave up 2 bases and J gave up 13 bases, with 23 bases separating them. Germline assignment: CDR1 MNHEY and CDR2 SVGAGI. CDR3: CASSYRPTSLQGCTF. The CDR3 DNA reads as TGTGCCAGCAGTTACCGACCAACCAGCTTACAGGGTTGCACCTTC.

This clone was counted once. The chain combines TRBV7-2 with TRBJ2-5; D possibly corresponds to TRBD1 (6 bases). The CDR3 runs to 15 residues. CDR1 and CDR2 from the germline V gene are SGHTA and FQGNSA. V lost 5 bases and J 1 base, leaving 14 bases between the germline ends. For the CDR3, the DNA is TGTGCCAGCAGCACAGGGTGGGTATTCCAAGAGACCCAGTACTTC. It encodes CASSTGWVFQETQYF.

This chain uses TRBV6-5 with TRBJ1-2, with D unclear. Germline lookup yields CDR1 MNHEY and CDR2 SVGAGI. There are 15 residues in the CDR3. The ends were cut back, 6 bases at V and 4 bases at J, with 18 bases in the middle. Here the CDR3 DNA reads TGTGCCAGCAGGGGCCTCCGGGGTGGAGGCTATGGCTACACCTTC. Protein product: CASRGLRGGGYGYTF.

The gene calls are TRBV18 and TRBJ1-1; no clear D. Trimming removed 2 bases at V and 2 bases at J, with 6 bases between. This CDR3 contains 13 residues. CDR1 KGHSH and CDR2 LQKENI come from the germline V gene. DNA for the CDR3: TGTGCCAGCTCACCAGACATAAACACTGAAGCTTTCTTT. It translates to CASSPDINTEAFF.

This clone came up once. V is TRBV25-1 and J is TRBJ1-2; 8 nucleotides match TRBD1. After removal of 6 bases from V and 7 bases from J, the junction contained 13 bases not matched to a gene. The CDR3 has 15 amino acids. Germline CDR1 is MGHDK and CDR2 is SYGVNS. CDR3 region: CASSERQGTFSGYTF. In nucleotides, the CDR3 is TGTGCCAGCAGCGAACGACAGGGGACATTCTCTGGCTACACCTTC.

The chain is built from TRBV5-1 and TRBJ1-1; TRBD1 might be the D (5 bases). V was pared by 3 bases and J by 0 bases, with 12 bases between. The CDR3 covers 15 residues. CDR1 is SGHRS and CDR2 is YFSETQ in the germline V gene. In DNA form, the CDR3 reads TGCGCCAGCAGCTGGATGACAGACATGAACACTGAAGCTTTCTTT. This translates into CASSWMTDMNTEAFF.

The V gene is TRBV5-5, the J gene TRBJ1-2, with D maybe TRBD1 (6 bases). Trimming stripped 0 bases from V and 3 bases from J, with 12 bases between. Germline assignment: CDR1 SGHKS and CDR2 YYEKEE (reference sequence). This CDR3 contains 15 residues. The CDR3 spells CASSLGGQGHYGYTF. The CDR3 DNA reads TGTGCCAGCAGCTTGGGAGGCCAGGGGCACTATGGCTACACCTTC. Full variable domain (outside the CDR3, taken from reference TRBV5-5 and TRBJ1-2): DAGVTQSPTHLIKTRGQQVTLRCSPISGHKSVSWYQQVLGQGPQFIFQYYEKEERGRGNFPDRFSARQFPNYSSELNVNALLLGDSALYLCASSLGGQGHYGYTFGSGTRLTVV.

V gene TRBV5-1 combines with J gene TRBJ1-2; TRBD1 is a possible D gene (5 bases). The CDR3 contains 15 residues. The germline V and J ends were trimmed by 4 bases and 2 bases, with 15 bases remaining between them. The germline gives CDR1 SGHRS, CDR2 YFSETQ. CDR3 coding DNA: TGCGCCAGCAGCCCACGGGGGGACGGCAACTATGGCTACACCTTC. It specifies CASSPRGDGNYGYTF. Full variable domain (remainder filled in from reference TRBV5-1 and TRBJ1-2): KAGVTQTPRYLIKTRGQQVTLSCSPISGHRSVSWYQQTPGQGLQFLFEYFSETQRNKGNFPGRFSGRQFSNSRSEMNVSTLELGDSALYLCASSPRGDGNYGYTFGSGTRLTVV.

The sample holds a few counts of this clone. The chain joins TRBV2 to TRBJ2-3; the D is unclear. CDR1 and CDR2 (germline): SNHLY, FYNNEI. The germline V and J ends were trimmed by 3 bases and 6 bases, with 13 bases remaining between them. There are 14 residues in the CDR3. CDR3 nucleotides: TGTGCCAGCAGTGATATGCTAGTGGCCGATACGCAGTATTTT. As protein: CASSDMLVADTQYF.

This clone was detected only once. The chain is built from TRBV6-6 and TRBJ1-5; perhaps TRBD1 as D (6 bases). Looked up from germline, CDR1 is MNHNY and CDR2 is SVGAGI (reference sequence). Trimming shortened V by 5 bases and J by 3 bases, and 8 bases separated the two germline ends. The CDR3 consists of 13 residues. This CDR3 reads CASSTGFNQPQHF. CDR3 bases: TGTGCCAGCAGTACAGGGTTCAATCAGCCCCAGCATTTT.

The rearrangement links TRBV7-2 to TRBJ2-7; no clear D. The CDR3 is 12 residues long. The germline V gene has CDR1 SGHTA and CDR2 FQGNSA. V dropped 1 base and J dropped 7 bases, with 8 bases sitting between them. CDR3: CASSLGGGEQYF. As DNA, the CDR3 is TGTGCCAGCAGCTTAGGAGGCGGAGAGCAGTACTTC.

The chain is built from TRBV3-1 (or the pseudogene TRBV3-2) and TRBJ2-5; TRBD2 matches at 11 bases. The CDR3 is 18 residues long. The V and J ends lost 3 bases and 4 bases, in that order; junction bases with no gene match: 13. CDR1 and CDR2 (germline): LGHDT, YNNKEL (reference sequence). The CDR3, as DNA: TGTGCCAGCAGCCACCTCCGCCCCATAGCGGGAGGGGGAGAGACCCAGTACTTC. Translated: CASSHLRPIAGGGETQYF.

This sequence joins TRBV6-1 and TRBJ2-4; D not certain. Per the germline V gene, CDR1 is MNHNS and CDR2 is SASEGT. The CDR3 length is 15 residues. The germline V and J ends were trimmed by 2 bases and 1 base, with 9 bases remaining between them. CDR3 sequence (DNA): TGTGCCAGCAGTGAAATAGGAGAGGCCAAAAACATTCAGTACTTC. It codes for CASSEIGEAKNIQYF.

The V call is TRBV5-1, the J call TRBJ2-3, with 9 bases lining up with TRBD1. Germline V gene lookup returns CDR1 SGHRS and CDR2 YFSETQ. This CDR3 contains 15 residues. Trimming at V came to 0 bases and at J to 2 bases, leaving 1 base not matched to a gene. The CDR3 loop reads CASSLGDRVTDTQYF. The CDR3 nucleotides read TGCGCCAGCAGCTTGGGGGACAGGGTCACAGATACGCAGTATTTT.

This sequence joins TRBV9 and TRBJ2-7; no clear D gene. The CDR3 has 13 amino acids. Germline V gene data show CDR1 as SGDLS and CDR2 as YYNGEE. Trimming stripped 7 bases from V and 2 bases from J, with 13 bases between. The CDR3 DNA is TGTGCCAGCTCACACGGCGCGGCCTACGAGCAGTACTTC. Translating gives CASSHGAAYEQYF.

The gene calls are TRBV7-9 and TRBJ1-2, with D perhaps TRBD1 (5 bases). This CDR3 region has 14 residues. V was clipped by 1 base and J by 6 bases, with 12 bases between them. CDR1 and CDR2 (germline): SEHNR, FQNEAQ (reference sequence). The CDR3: CASSLEIGAHGYTF. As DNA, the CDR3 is TGTGCCAGCAGCTTAGAAATAGGGGCTCATGGCTACACCTTC.

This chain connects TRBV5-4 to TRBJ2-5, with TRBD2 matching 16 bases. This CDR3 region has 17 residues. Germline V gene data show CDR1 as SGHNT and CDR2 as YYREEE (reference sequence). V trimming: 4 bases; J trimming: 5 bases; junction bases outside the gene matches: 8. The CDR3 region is CASSTGTSGRGGETQYF. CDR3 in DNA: TGTGCCAGCAGCACTGGGACTAGCGGGAGGGGTGGGGAGACCCAGTACTTC.

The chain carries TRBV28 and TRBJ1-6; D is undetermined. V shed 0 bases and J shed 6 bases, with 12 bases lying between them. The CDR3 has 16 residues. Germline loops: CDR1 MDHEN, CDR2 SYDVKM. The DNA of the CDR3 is TGTGCCAGCAGTTTATGGCAGGAAAACCTTAATTCACCCCTCCACTTT. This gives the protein CASSLWQENLNSPLHF.

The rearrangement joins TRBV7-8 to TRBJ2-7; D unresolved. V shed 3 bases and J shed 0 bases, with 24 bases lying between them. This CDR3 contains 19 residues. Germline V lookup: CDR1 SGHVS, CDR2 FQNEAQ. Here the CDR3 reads CASSLRDWRPLRNSYEQYF. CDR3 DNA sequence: TGTGCCAGCAGCTTGAGAGACTGGCGGCCCCTTCGGAACTCCTACGAGCAGTACTTC.

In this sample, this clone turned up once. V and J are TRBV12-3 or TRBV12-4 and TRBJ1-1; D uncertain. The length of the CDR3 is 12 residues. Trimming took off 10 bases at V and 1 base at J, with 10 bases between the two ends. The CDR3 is CATGGRNTEAFF. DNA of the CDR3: TGTGCCACCGGTGGGCGGAACACTGAAGCTTTCTTT.